The 28 T cell receptor beta chains listed next were all sequenced from one sample in a study of post-analysis software for immune sequencing data. No antigen is known for these receptors. cDNA libraries of TCR beta carried unique molecular identifiers. TCRdb re-analysed the PCR reads in MiXCR, keeping a single row per CDR3 protein. Of about 430,000 distinct CDR3 sequences in the sample, approximately 38% were seen once. Findings of the study overall: Patients used about 5 TRBV segments, including TRBV5-6, TRBV5-1 and TRBV20-1, more often than controls.

Sample: blood. The receptor source for this set is a girl aged 2 to 9 with multiple sclerosis.

The chain recombines TRBV5-1 with TRBJ2-1; a possible D gene is TRBD2 (5 bases). The CDR3 sequence is 15 residues long. Trimming cost V 4 bases and J 7 bases, with 18 bases left between them. Germline V lookup: CDR1 SGHRS, CDR2 YFSETQ. For the CDR3, the DNA is TGCGCCAGCAGCCAACGGGGTTATCAAGGAAATGAGCAGTTCTTC. Protein product: CASSQRGYQGNEQFF.

This clonotype has more than one count but fewer than ten. J is TRBJ2-1 and V is TRBV20-1; D gene ambiguous. Between the trimmed V and J ends, which lost 0 bases and 1 base, there was a span of 10 bases. The germline gives CDR1 DFQATT, CDR2 SNEGSKA (reference sequence). This CDR3 is 15 amino acids long. The CDR3 nucleotides read TGCAGTGCTAGAGATCAGGTGGGGTCCTACAATGAGCAGTTCTTC. It yields the protein CSARDQVGSYNEQFF.

V is TRBV5-1 and J is TRBJ1-2, with a weak D call TRBD1 (6 bases). CDR1 is SGHRS, CDR2 YFSETQ, per germline. V dropped 3 bases and J dropped 7 bases, with 16 bases sitting between them. CDR3 length: 14 residues. In nucleotides, the CDR3 is TGCGCCAGCAGCTCTGGACAAGGGGGGGCTGGCTACACCTTC. Protein sequence: CASSSGQGGAGYTF.

This chain links TRBV20-1 with TRBJ2-5; D gene uncertain. The length of the CDR3 is 16 residues. Germline V gene data show CDR1 as DFQATT and CDR2 as SNEGSKA (reference sequence). Trimming removed 6 bases from V and 3 bases from J, with 23 bases in between. The CDR3 DNA is TGCAGTGCAACGACACTCTTAAAGCTTCGGAAAGAGACCCAGTACTTC. Translated: CSATTLLKLRKETQYF.

The chain links TRBV29-1 to TRBJ2-5; D is perhaps TRBD2 (5 bases). The length of the CDR3 is 13 residues. Germline CDR1 is SQVTM and CDR2 is ANQGSEA. V lost 4 bases and J lost 11, with 20 bases in between. The CDR3 sequence is CSVAGSDGYEQYF. In DNA form, the CDR3 reads TGCAGCGTTGCGGGTAGCGATGGGTATGAGCAGTACTTC.

As DNA, the CDR3 is TGTGCCACCAGCAGAGATCGCTTCCTAGGGAGCGAGCAGTACTTC. It encodes CATSRDRFLGSEQYF. V gene TRBV15 combines with J gene TRBJ2-5; TRBD2 is a possible D gene (5 bases). With the DNA end fitting TRBJ2-7 better, the J assignment may be wrong. Germline CDR1 and CDR2: LNHNV and YYDKDF (reference sequence). The CDR3 is 15 amino acids.

This clonotype was seen only a few times. This chain uses TRBV29-1 with TRBJ1-2; D is unclear. Germline CDR1 reads SQVTM; CDR2 reads ANQGSEA. The V gene lost 1 base and the J gene lost 8 bases, with 8 bases spanning the gap. The CDR3 consists of 11 residues. The CDR3 DNA reads as TGCAGCGTTGAAGCACTGGAAGGCTACACCTTC. Translating it yields CSVEALEGYTF.

Ten or more counts support this clonotype. CDR3 loop: CASSPRRLAGGTDTQYF. The CDR3 nucleotides are TGTGCCAGCAGCCCCCGCCGACTAGCGGGAGGCACAGATACGCAGTATTTT. The rearrangement joins TRBV7-9 to TRBJ2-3; 12 bases fit TRBD2. The CDR3 totals 17 residues. The germline V gene has CDR1 SEHNR and CDR2 FQNEAQ (reference sequence). Trimming at V came to 5 bases and at J to 1 base, leaving 7 bases not matched to a gene.

This chain connects TRBV5-1 to TRBJ2-1, with 8 bases that match TRBD2. J gave up 5 bases and V 3 bases, and 13 bases lay outside the gene matches. Germline V gives CDR1 SGHRS, CDR2 YFSETQ. The CDR3 runs to 17 residues. In DNA form, the CDR3 reads TGCGCCAGCAGCTGGGGACTAGGAGCGGGTCGAGACAATGAGCAGTTCTTC. Its translation: CASSWGLGAGRDNEQFF.

The chain has TRBV28 and TRBJ2-3; D may match TRBD1 or TRBD2 (6 bases each). The CDR3 runs to 18 residues. Trimming left V 3 bases short and J 4 bases short, with 23 bases between. Germline CDR1 MDHEN, CDR2 SYDVKM. The CDR3 here is CASSFSLAGTWEADTQYF. For the CDR3, the DNA is TGTGCCAGCAGTTTTTCTCTGGCGGGGACATGGGAAGCAGATACGCAGTATTTT.

J is TRBJ1-5 and V is TRBV9; 7 nucleotides align to TRBD1. The length of the CDR3 is 15 residues. V was pared by 0 bases and J by 6 bases, with 6 bases of the junction left unmatched. Per germline, CDR1 SGDLS and CDR2 YYNGEE. CDR3 sequence (DNA): TGTGCCAGCAGCGTAGATGACAGGGAGGGTCAGCCCCAGCATTTT. Encoded protein: CASSVDDREGQPQHF.

The chain couples TRBV13 to TRBJ1-2; D unresolved. The CDR3 totals 15 residues. CDR1 and CDR2 from the germline V gene are PRHDT and FYEKMQ (reference sequence). Deletions cut 2 bases from V and 8 bases from J, with 18 bases between. CDR3 amino acids: CASSLLPGPQAGYTF. DNA of the CDR3: TGTGCCAGCAGCTTACTGCCGGGCCCCCAGGCGGGCTACACCTTC.

The V call is TRBV7-2, the J call TRBJ2-1; TRBD1 agrees at 7 bases. CDR3 length: 17 amino acids. Trimming took 5 bases from V and 6 from J; bases not matched to a gene: 16. From germline, CDR1 is SGHTA and CDR2 FQGNSA. CDR3 loop: CASSERGDGTVSNEQFF. Written as DNA, the CDR3 is TGTGCCAGCAGCGAGAGAGGAGATGGGACAGTATCCAATGAGCAGTTCTTC. The full variable domain, its missing parts supplied by reference TRBV7-2 and TRBJ2-1, is GAGVSQSPSNKVTEKGKDVELRCDPISGHTALYWYRQSLGQGLEFLIYFQGNSAPDKSGLPSDRFSAERTGGSVSTLTIQRTQQEDSAVYLCASSERGDGTVSNEQFFGPGTRLTVL.

The chain employs TRBV29-1 and TRBJ2-7; TRBD2 is a possible D gene (6 bases). The CDR3 totals 15 residues. V lost 4 bases to trimming and J lost 1 base, with 17 bases between them. Germline V gene lookup returns CDR1 SQVTM and CDR2 ANQGSEA. The CDR3 here is CSVVAWRDPSYEQYF. CDR3 coding DNA: TGCAGCGTTGTTGCTTGGCGGGACCCTTCCTACGAGCAGTACTTC.

The gene calls are TRBV7-2 and TRBJ2-7; 8 nucleotides line up with TRBD1. This CDR3 is 15 amino acids long. The junction had 6 bases not matched to a gene; V was cut back by 3 bases and J by 2 bases. Germline V gene lookup returns CDR1 SGHTA and CDR2 FQGNSA. CDR3 sequence (DNA): TGTGCCAGCAGCTTCGGACAGGGTCTGACCTACGAGCAGTACTTC. It codes for CASSFGQGLTYEQYF.

V usage is TRBV11-2 and J usage is TRBJ2-7; TRBD1 matches 9 bases. CDR3 length: 15 residues. Germline assignment: CDR1 SGHAT and CDR2 FQNNGV. V lost 1 base, J lost 5 bases, and 6 bases stayed unmatched. The CDR3 spells CASSLVVTGGNEQYF. The CDR3 DNA reads as TGTGCCAGCAGCTTAGTTGTGACAGGGGGGAACGAGCAGTACTTC.

This clonotype was observed a few times. The chain uses TRBV29-1 and TRBJ2-7; 8 bases line up with TRBD2. Trimming cost V 6 bases and J 5 bases; bases outside gene matches: 9. Germline CDR1 is SQVTM and CDR2 is ANQGSEA. The CDR3 covers 13 residues. Written as DNA, the CDR3 is TGCAGCGTGAGACCGGGACTAGTCGACGAGCAGTACTTC. Protein product: CSVRPGLVDEQYF.

There are a few counts of this clonotype. The chain employs TRBV29-1 and TRBJ2-5; no definite D call. Germline lookup yields CDR1 SQVTM and CDR2 ANQGSEA. The V end lost 4 bases, the J end lost 2 bases, and 8 bases lay between the germline ends. CDR3 length equals 12 residues. In nucleotides, the CDR3 is TGCAGCGTTGGAGCCACACAAGAGACCCAGTACTTC. Protein: CSVGATQETQYF.

V usage is TRBV2 and J usage is TRBJ2-1, with 7 bases matching TRBD2. This CDR3 spans 16 amino acids. Germline CDR1 is SNHLY and CDR2 is FYNNEI. The junction had 18 bases not matched to a gene; V was cut back by 6 bases and J by 10 bases. The CDR3 here is CASRPLRLAPKKEQFF. As DNA, the CDR3 is TGTGCCAGCAGGCCACTTCGACTAGCCCCAAAGAAGGAGCAGTTCTTC.

This clonotype has only one observation. The chain employs TRBV7-3 and TRBJ2-1; tentatively, D is TRBD1 or TRBD2 (5 bases each). Germline V CDR1 and CDR2: SGHTA, FQGTGA. The CDR3 length is 15 residues. Trimming left V 2 bases short and J 8 bases short, with 16 bases between. CDR3 coding DNA: TGTGCCAGCAGCTTAGGGGACCCCGGGATATATGAGCAGTTCTTC. Encoded protein: CASSLGDPGIYEQFF.

This clonotype showed up just once. The chain employs TRBV7-6 and TRBJ1-4, with D perhaps matching TRBD1 (5 bases). CDR1 SGHVS and CDR2 FNYEAQ come from the germline V gene. Trimming stripped 4 bases from V and 9 bases from J, with 12 bases between. CDR3 length: 13 residues. The CDR3: CASSSAGDKKLFF. The CDR3 bases are TGTGCCAGCAGCTCCGCGGGGGATAAAAAACTGTTTTTT.

This clonotype was recorded at least ten times. This chain connects TRBV25-1 to TRBJ2-7; maybe TRBD2 (5 bases). Germline V lookup: CDR1 MGHDK, CDR2 SYGVNS. V gave up 3 bases and J gave up 0 bases, with 12 bases separating them. The CDR3 contains 15 residues. The CDR3 region is CASSDVNGISYEQYF. CDR3 DNA: TGTGCCAGCAGTGACGTGAACGGGATCTCCTACGAGCAGTACTTC.

The chain combines TRBV12-3 or TRBV12-4 with TRBJ2-5, with D unresolved. The J call may not be correct, given that the DNA end is closer to TRBJ2-7. There are 13 residues in the CDR3. The CDR3: CASSLQASHEQYF. The DNA of the CDR3 is TGTGCCAGCAGTTTACAGGCCAGCCACGAGCAGTACTTC.

This clonotype came up a few times. This chain joins TRBV20-1 and TRBJ2-3, with 10 positions matching TRBD1. The length of the CDR3 is 17 residues. With V trimmed by 6 bases and J by 0 bases, 12 bases remained unmatched. Germline V gene lookup returns CDR1 DFQATT and CDR2 SNEGSKA (reference sequence). The CDR3: CSAHPGTGVSSTDTQYF. The CDR3 bases are TGCAGTGCCCATCCCGGGACAGGGGTGTCTAGCACAGATACGCAGTATTTT.

This clonotype was detected only a few times. V usage is TRBV29-1 and J usage is TRBJ2-1; unclear D gene. Trimming pared 7 bases from V and 9 bases from J, leaving 25 bases between. CDR1 and CDR2 (germline): SQVTM, ANQGSEA. The CDR3 loop spans 15 amino acids. CDR3 amino acids: CSGTPVGMSLGEQFF. The DNA of the CDR3 is TGCAGCGGCACCCCCGTGGGGATGAGTTTGGGTGAGCAGTTCTTC.

This clonotype appeared many times. The V gene is TRBV29-1, the J gene TRBJ2-1; D possibly corresponds to TRBD2 (5 bases). The CDR3 totals 12 residues. Germline assignment: CDR1 SQVTM and CDR2 ANQGSEA. V was clipped by 2 bases and J by 7 bases, with 9 bases between them. CDR3 residues: CSVEPGLNEQFF. In DNA, the CDR3 is TGCAGCGTTGAACCGGGGTTAAATGAGCAGTTCTTC.

The chain employs TRBV7-2 and TRBJ2-5, with D possibly TRBD2 on 6 matching bases. CDR1 and CDR2 (germline): SGHTA, FQGNSA. The ends were cut back, 1 base at V and 11 bases at J, with 17 bases in the middle. The CDR3 is 14 residues long. The CDR3 DNA sequence: TGTGCCAGCAGCTTAGGACTAGTCGGTCGGGGGCAGTACTTC. Encoded protein: CASSLGLVGRGQYF. Full variable domain (outside the CDR3, taken from reference TRBV7-2 and TRBJ2-5): GAGVSQSPSNKVTEKGKDVELRCDPISGHTALYWYRQSLGQGLEFLIYFQGNSAPDKSGLPSDRFSAERTGGSVSTLTIQRTQQEDSAVYLCASSLGLVGRGQYFGPGTRLLVL.

The chain uses TRBV20-1 and TRBJ2-3, with D perhaps matching TRBD2 (6 bases). CDR3 length: 14 residues. Per the germline V gene, CDR1 is DFQATT and CDR2 is SNEGSKA (reference sequence). Trimming took 0 bases from V and 3 from J, leaving 10 bases between them. CDR3 region: CSARDPRGTDTQYF. The DNA of the CDR3 is TGCAGTGCTAGAGATCCCCGGGGGACAGATACGCAGTATTTT.